Reported below is one T cell receptor (beta chain). This sample is part of a study of blood T cell repertoires in COVID-19. Study context: Donors in the United States, Italy and Spain gave samples during acute or convalescent COVID-19. The analysed material was cDNA or gDNA that came from T cells, B-cell-depleted T cells, or PBMCs.

V gave up 6 bases and J gave up 8 bases; unmatched junction bases: 3. There are 13 residues in the CDR3. The germline V gene encodes CDR1 LNHDA and CDR2 SQIVND (reference sequence). How the authors handled the data: Amplified reference gene primers provided the basis for estimating nucleated cell counts. Sequencing was performed with immunoSEQ multiplex PCR; in TCRdb, only in-frame clones are kept and a portion is missing. V and J calls and clone size are as listed in that table; D and trimming were resolved from the DNA. The sample lists roughly 200,000 clones, about 80% occurring once. This chain uses TRBV19 with TRBJ2-1, with 11 bases fitting TRBD2. The sequencing input was peripheral blood. The TCR comes from a man aged 55 to 70 with acute or convalescent COVID-19. The CDR3 spells CASRTSGGDEQFF. CDR3 nucleotide sequence: TGTGCCAGTAGAACTAGCGGGGGCGATGAGCAGTTCTTC. The full variable domain, its missing parts supplied by reference TRBV19 and TRBJ2-1, is DGGITQSPKYLFRKEGQNVTLSCEQNLNHDAMYWYRQDPGQGLRLIYYSQIVNDFQKGDIAEGYSVSREKKESFPLTVTSAQKNPTAFYLCASRTSGGDEQFFGPGTRLTVL.